The source of this T cell receptor (beta chain) is a study of shared clonotypes between healthy human individuals. Healthy HIV-negative adults with no recent acute infections or vaccinations were recruited as donors. The protocol was immunoSEQ multiplex PCR, while the TCRdb copy is restricted to in-frame clones and leaves out a portion. The sample includes about 980,000 clones, approximately 80% of them seen just once. The TCR sequence derives from a man between 18 and 29 years old in good health. The sequenced material came from memory CD4+ T cells sorted from blood. Documented subset: CD45RA-negative fraction.

CDR3 amino acids: CASSLRRDFSYEQYF. DNA of the CDR3: TGTGCCAGCAGCTTACGCCGGGACTTCTCCTACGAGCAGTACTTC. The chain has TRBV7-8 and TRBJ2-7, with a possible D match to TRBD2 (6 bases). This CDR3 comprises 15 residues. Trimming shortened V by 2 bases and J by 0 bases, and 11 bases separated the two germline ends. CDR1 is SGHVS and CDR2 is FQNEAQ in the germline V gene.